This section outlines one TCR beta chain sequence together with its context. This entry comes from a study of T cell responses to AZD1222 COVID-19 vaccine. The CDR3 is 15 residues long. V lost 4 bases to trimming and J lost 3 bases, with 15 bases between them. Per the germline V gene, CDR1 is SEHNR and CDR2 is FQNEAQ (reference sequence). Assay: immunoSEQ multiplex PCR; the TCRdb copy retains only in-frame clones and omits some. The sample records over 100,000 clones, roughly 88% being singletons. This clonotype originated in an adult in good health. The source was peripheral blood, collected on day 0 of AZD1222 vaccination. The chain has TRBV7-9 and TRBJ1-1; D gene ambiguous. CDR3 DNA: TGTGCCAGCAGCTACCAAGGGTTGGGCGACACTGAAGCTTTCTTT. Translated, it gives CASSYQGLGDTEAFF.